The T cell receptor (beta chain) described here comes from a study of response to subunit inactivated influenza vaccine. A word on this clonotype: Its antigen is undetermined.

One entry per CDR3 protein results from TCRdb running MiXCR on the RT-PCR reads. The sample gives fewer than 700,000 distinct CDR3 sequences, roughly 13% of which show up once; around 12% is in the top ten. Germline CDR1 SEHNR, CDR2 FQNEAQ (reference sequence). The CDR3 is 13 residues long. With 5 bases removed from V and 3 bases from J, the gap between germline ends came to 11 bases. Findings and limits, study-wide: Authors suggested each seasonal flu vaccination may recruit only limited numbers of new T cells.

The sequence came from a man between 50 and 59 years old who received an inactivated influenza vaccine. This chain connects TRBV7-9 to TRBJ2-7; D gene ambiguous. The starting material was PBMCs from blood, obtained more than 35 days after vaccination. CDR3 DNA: TGTGCCAGCAGCCCTTCGGCGGACTACGAGCAGTACTTC. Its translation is CASSPSADYEQYF. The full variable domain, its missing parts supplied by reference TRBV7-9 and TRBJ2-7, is DTGVSQNPRHKITKRGQNVTFRCDPISEHNRLYWYRQTLGQGPEFLTYFQNEAQLEKSRLLSDRFSAERPKGSFSTLEIQRTEQGDSAMYLCASSPSADYEQYFGPGTRLTVT.